A selection of T cell receptor beta chains follows, all from one sample in a study of cytomegalovirus exposure and HLA in healthy donors. Data came from immunoSEQ multiplex PCR; TCRdb stores just in-frame clones and leaves some out. The table lists more than 75,000 clones, with roughly 15% in the top ten. Sequencing input: PBMCs. Receptors originate from a man aged 50-60 years in good health and CMV-seropositive. CDR3s include the opening cysteine and the closing phenylalanine or tryptophan. The order of the fields is V gene, J gene, D gene, CDR3 protein, CDR3 DNA. The D gene is left open where the match is weak.

TRBV7-9,TRBJ1-3,-,CASSLSTGNTIYF,TGTGCCAGCAGCTTAAGCACTGGAAACACCATATATTTT
TRBV11-2,TRBJ2-1,-,CASSLSRVNEQFF,TGTGCCAGCAGCTTGTCCCGAGTCAATGAGCAGTTCTTC
TRBV18,TRBJ1-1,TRBD1,CASSFTQGDTEAFF,TGTGCCAGCTCATTTACACAGGGGGACACTGAAGCTTTCTTT
TRBV11-2,TRBJ2-7,-,CASSLLGVIYEQYF,TGTGCCAGCAGCTTACTCGGGGTGATCTACGAGCAGTACTTC
TRBV5-1,TRBJ1-1,-,CASSSPRGTEAFF,TGCGCCAGCAGTTCACCGCGGGGGACTGAAGCTTTCTTT
TRBV11-2,TRBJ1-3,TRBD1,CASSPWDRQSGNTIYF,TGTGCCAGCAGCCCATGGGACAGGCAATCTGGAAACACCATATATTTT
TRBV2,TRBJ1-4,-,CASRNDDSLVFF,TGTGCCAGCAGGAATGATGACAGCTTAGTGTTTTTT
TRBV5-1,TRBJ1-4,TRBD1,CASSSDRVGEKLFF,TGCGCCAGCAGCTCAGACAGGGTGGGGGAAAAACTGTTTTTT
TRBV6-5,TRBJ2-3,-,CASSYFGQGGDTQYF,TGTGCCAGCAGTTACTTCGGGCAGGGTGGAGATACGCAGTATTTT
TRBV5-1,TRBJ1-1,TRBD1,CASSGDSMNTEAFF,TGCGCCAGCAGCGGGGACAGCATGAACACTGAAGCTTTCTTT
TRBV7-2,TRBJ1-2,-,CASSYYSINGYTF,TGTGCCAGCAGCTATTACAGCATAAATGGCTACACCTTC
TRBV9,TRBJ2-1,TRBD2,CASGGGTSGYNEQFF,TGTGCCAGCGGCGGGGGGACTAGCGGATACAATGAGCAGTTCTTC